A single sample gave rise to the 28 T cell receptor beta chains below, sequenced in a study of OX40 agonist ivuxolimab in advanced cancers. Using immunoSEQ multiplex PCR, the repertoire was profiled, and TCRdb retains in-frame clones only, with some absent. The sample includes over 30,000 clones, less than 90% seen only once; the top ten take around 4%. The sequencing here drew on CD4+ or CD8+ T cells sorted from blood, taken in a trial of the OX40 agonist ivuxolimab. Source of these receptors: an adult with an advanced solid tumor such as melanoma, head and neck, liver or kidney cancer.

About this clone itself: The germline gene is not matched at one end of the junction; a read error may be the cause. This sequence joins TRBV5-6 and TRBJ2-7, with D possibly TRBD2 on 6 matching bases. Germline V gives CDR1 SGHDT, CDR2 YYEEEE. This CDR3 is 12 amino acids long. CDR3 in amino acids: CASSSRLGRTVF. The CDR3 DNA reads TGTGCCAGCAGCTCTCGACTAGGGCGAACCGTCTTC.

The chain employs TRBV6-1 and TRBJ2-3; D remains ambiguous. This CDR3 has 16 residues. Germline V gene data show CDR1 as MNHNS and CDR2 as SASEGT. V dropped 1 base and J dropped 0 bases, with 11 bases sitting between them. The DNA for the CDR3 is TGTGCCAGCAGTGAAGGGGCCTGGGCTAGCACAGATACGCAGTATTTT. Translation: CASSEGAWASTDTQYF.

The rearrangement joins TRBV19 to TRBJ1-5, with 7 bases fitting TRBD1. CDR1 is LNHDA and CDR2 is SQIVND in the germline V gene (reference sequence). Trimming removed 4 bases from V and 4 bases from J; junction bases left unmatched: 7. This CDR3 spans 15 amino acids. The CDR3 DNA sequence: TGTGCCAGTAGTACCGACAGGGAGGGTAATCAGCCCCAGCATTTT. It encodes CASSTDREGNQPQHF.

This chain joins TRBV7-9 and TRBJ2-7; D is tentatively TRBD1 or TRBD2 (5 bases each). The CDR3 has 12 residues. Per the germline V gene, CDR1 is SEHNR and CDR2 is FQNEAQ (reference sequence). The V and J ends lost 1 base and 6 bases respectively, with 7 bases between them. CDR3 in amino acids: CASSLDGGEQYF. In DNA form, the CDR3 reads TGTGCCAGCAGCTTAGATGGGGGCGAGCAGTACTTC.

J is TRBJ1-2 and V is TRBV27, with D maybe TRBD1 (5 bases). Germline V gene sequence: CDR1 MNHEY, CDR2 SMNVEV (reference sequence). V was shortened by 4 bases and J by 9 bases, with 15 bases between the two germline ends. This CDR3 is 13 amino acids long. CDR3 sequence reads: CASSSRQRSSYTF. CDR3 DNA sequence: TGTGCCAGCAGTTCGCGACAGCGTAGCAGCTACACCTTC.

V usage is TRBV7-8 and J usage is TRBJ1-2; D not resolved. The V end was cut by 5 bases, the J end by 6 bases, with 28 bases between. Germline values: CDR1 SGHVS, CDR2 FQNEAQ. The CDR3 spans 18 residues. Here the CDR3 reads CASSPQSGGFLFMDGYTF. As DNA, the CDR3 is TGTGCCAGCAGCCCACAATCTGGAGGGTTTCTCTTCATGGATGGCTACACCTTC.

The V gene is TRBV6-5, the J gene TRBJ2-7, with 8 bases lining up with TRBD1. J lost 4 bases, V lost 6 bases, and 8 bases had no gene match. CDR1 is MNHEY and CDR2 is SVGAGI in the germline V gene. The CDR3 length is 14 residues. The CDR3 region has the DNA TGTGCCAGCAGCCGACAGGGGCTTCGGTACGAGCAGTACTTC. Encoded protein: CASSRQGLRYEQYF.

V gene TRBV9 combines with J gene TRBJ2-5; possibly TRBD2 for D (6 bases). V was trimmed by 4 bases and J by 1 base, leaving 11 bases between them. The CDR3 length is 14 residues. Germline CDR1 SGDLS, CDR2 YYNGEE. CDR3 in DNA: TGTGCCAGCAGCACCGGGACTCGCCAAGAGACCCAGTACTTC. Translated: CASSTGTRQETQYF.

This sequence joins TRBV2 and TRBJ2-6; the D is unclear. The CDR3 runs 14 residues. The germline gives CDR1 SNHLY, CDR2 FYNNEI. V was shortened by 7 bases and J by 1 base, with 8 bases between the two germline ends. CDR3 protein: CASIPLSGANVLTF. The CDR3, as DNA: TGTGCCAGCATTCCTTTGTCTGGGGCCAACGTCCTGACTTTC.

The chain has TRBV5-1 and TRBJ2-7; 7 bases are shared with TRBD1. Looked up from germline, CDR1 is SGHRS and CDR2 is YFSETQ. This CDR3 has 14 amino acids. V was pared by 4 bases and J by 4 bases, with 8 bases of the junction left unmatched. The CDR3 region is CASSPRGQLYEQYF. DNA of the CDR3: TGCGCCAGCAGCCCCCGGGGACAGTTATACGAGCAGTACTTC.

This chain links TRBV5-1 with TRBJ1-4; 8 bases agree with TRBD1. After removal of 3 bases from V and 0 bases from J, the junction contained 4 bases not matched to a gene. Looked up from germline, CDR1 is SGHRS and CDR2 is YFSETQ. The CDR3 sequence is 16 residues long. CDR3 region: CASSSGQGSTNEKLFF. DNA of the CDR3: TGCGCCAGCAGCTCTGGACAGGGCTCAACTAATGAAAAACTGTTTTTT.

V and J are TRBV5-8 and TRBJ2-1; 8 bases agree with TRBD2. Germline trimming cut 0 bases from V and 7 bases from J; bases unmatched to any gene: 15. The CDR3 loop spans 18 amino acids. CDR1 is SGHTS, CDR2 YDEGEE, per germline. The CDR3 loop reads CASSLGVVAGGRGNEQFF. The CDR3 nucleotides read TGTGCCAGCAGCTTGGGGGTTGTGGCGGGGGGCCGAGGGAATGAGCAGTTCTTC.

The gene calls are TRBV5-1 and TRBJ1-2; D unclear. Deletions cut 4 bases from V and 4 bases from J, with 14 bases between. Germline V lookup: CDR1 SGHRS, CDR2 YFSETQ. The CDR3 covers 14 residues. The CDR3 loop is CASSPAPRPYGYTF. The CDR3, as DNA: TGCGCCAGCAGCCCGGCCCCACGGCCCTATGGCTACACCTTC.

The CDR3 nucleotides are TGTGCCAGCAGCCAGGACACCACGCGGGACATTCAGTACTTC. It codes for CASSQDTTRDIQYF. The V gene is TRBV5-5, the J gene TRBJ2-4; D is perhaps TRBD1 or TRBD2 (5 bases each). The V gene lost 4 bases and the J gene lost 8 bases, with 16 bases spanning the gap. The germline gives CDR1 SGHKS, CDR2 YYEKEE (reference sequence). The CDR3 sequence is 14 residues long.

This chain links TRBV4-1 with TRBJ2-7; 9 nucleotides line up with TRBD2. The CDR3 covers 15 residues. Trimming took 3 bases from V and 1 from J; bases not matched to a gene: 4. Germline loops: CDR1 MGHRA, CDR2 YSYEKL. CDR3 nucleotides: TGCGCCAGCAGCCACCGACTAGCGGTATCCTACGAGCAGTACTTC. It translates to CASSHRLAVSYEQYF.

The chain employs TRBV15 and TRBJ1-4; TRBD1 might be the D (5 bases). The length of the CDR3 is 16 residues. Trimming took off 5 bases at V and 3 bases at J, with 16 bases between the two ends. CDR1 LNHNV and CDR2 YYDKDF come from the germline V gene (reference sequence). The CDR3 DNA reads TGTGCCACCAGCCTGAGGACAACCCCCTCTAATGAAAAACTGTTTTTT. Protein: CATSLRTTPSNEKLFF.

This chain links TRBV2 with TRBJ2-2; D is perhaps TRBD2 (5 bases). The ends were cut back, 4 bases at V and 8 bases at J, with 8 bases in the middle. Germline V gene sequence: CDR1 SNHLY, CDR2 FYNNEI. CDR3 length equals 12 residues. CDR3 sequence: CASSGRNGELFF. CDR3 coding DNA: TGTGCCAGCAGTGGGAGGAATGGGGAGCTGTTTTTT.

The chain carries TRBV28 and TRBJ1-4, with D perhaps matching TRBD1 (5 bases). V lost 5 bases and J 3 bases, leaving 13 bases between the germline ends. CDR1 is MDHEN and CDR2 is SYDVKM in the germline V gene. The length of the CDR3 is 15 residues. The CDR3 DNA follows: TGTGCCAGCAGTGGGGGGGGGATATCTAATGAAAAACTGTTTTTT. This encodes CASSGGGISNEKLFF.

This clone was recorded only once. The genes are TRBV4-2 and TRBJ1-2, with 8 bases that match TRBD1. V was pared by 3 bases and J by 1 base, with 13 bases of the junction left unmatched. Germline V gives CDR1 LGHNA, CDR2 YNFKEQ. The CDR3 spans 18 residues. The CDR3: CASSQTGAGGRFNYGYTF. The CDR3 coding sequence is TGTGCCAGCAGCCAGACAGGGGCTGGAGGACGGTTTAACTATGGCTACACCTTC.

J is TRBJ2-5 and V is TRBV11-2; D possibly corresponds to TRBD2 (5 bases). The CDR3 spans 14 residues. V was trimmed by 5 bases and J by 1 base, leaving 11 bases between them. Germline lookup yields CDR1 SGHAT and CDR2 FQNNGV. The CDR3 DNA reads as TGTGCCAGCAGCCCCGGACTGCTCCAAGAGACCCAGTACTTC. It specifies CASSPGLLQETQYF.

V is TRBV2 and J is TRBJ1-5; D unclear. Germline V gene data show CDR1 as SNHLY and CDR2 as FYNNEI. The germline V and J ends were trimmed by 4 bases and 4 bases, with 11 bases remaining between them. The CDR3 runs to 14 residues. CDR3 amino acids: CASSGQGKNQPQHF. The CDR3 DNA follows: TGTGCCAGCAGTGGACAAGGAAAGAATCAGCCCCAGCATTTT.

The rearrangement joins TRBV30 to TRBJ2-4; D unclear. The CDR3 has 15 residues. Germline V CDR1 and CDR2: GTSNPN, SVGIG (reference sequence). With 1 base removed from V and 0 bases from J, the gap between germline ends came to 10 bases. CDR3 coding DNA: TGTGCCTGGAGTGATCCGTCTTTAGCCAAAAACATTCAGTACTTC. It specifies CAWSDPSLAKNIQYF.

The rearrangement uses TRBV19 and TRBJ1-1; D might be TRBD1 (6 bases). Trimming left V 6 bases short and J 5 bases short, with 16 bases between. Germline CDR1 LNHDA, CDR2 SQIVND (reference sequence). The CDR3 runs to 14 residues. The CDR3 protein is CASRRGTYETEAFF. The DNA for the CDR3 is TGTGCCAGTAGAAGGGGGACCTATGAGACTGAAGCTTTCTTT.

The chain uses TRBV6-6 and TRBJ1-2; D call uncertain. Germline CDR1 and CDR2: MNHNY and SVGAGI (reference sequence). CDR3 size: 13 residues. V dropped 7 bases and J dropped 6 bases, with 15 bases sitting between them. CDR3 amino acids: CASTLAPPNGYTF. CDR3 DNA sequence: TGTGCCAGCACCTTGGCGCCCCCGAATGGCTACACCTTC.

This rearrangement joins TRBV11-2 to TRBJ1-6, with D unclear. The CDR3 contains 17 residues. V lost 4 bases and J lost 1, with 14 bases in between. Germline V lookup: CDR1 SGHAT, CDR2 FQNNGV. CDR3 residues: CASSYRALGSYNSPLHF. The CDR3 nucleotides read TGTGCCAGCAGCTACCGGGCCCTAGGATCCTATAATTCACCCCTCCACTTT.

This clone was detected only a few times. J is TRBJ1-5 and V is TRBV18, with 10 bases lining up with TRBD1. Germline CDR1 reads KGHSH; CDR2 reads LQKENI. This CDR3 region has 15 residues. The ends lost 5 bases at V and 7 bases at J; junction bases unmatched: 8. The CDR3 loop reads CASSDRGQPNQPQHF. CDR3 in DNA: TGTGCCAGCTCAGACAGGGGGCAGCCAAACCAGCCCCAGCATTTT.

The J gene is TRBJ1-3, the V gene TRBV30; weak D call: TRBD1 (5 bases). CDR3 length equals 14 residues. Per the germline V gene, CDR1 is GTSNPN and CDR2 is SVGIG (reference sequence). Between the trimmed V and J ends, which lost 5 bases and 3 bases, there was a span of 14 bases. The CDR3 spells CAWVSGTSGNTIYF. In DNA, the CDR3 is TGTGCCTGGGTCTCCGGGACGAGTGGAAACACCATATATTTT.

The chain carries TRBV11-2 and TRBJ2-7; the D gene is possibly TRBD1 (6 bases). Deletions cut 2 bases from V and 4 bases from J, with 18 bases between. CDR3 length equals 16 residues. CDR1 SGHAT and CDR2 FQNNGV come from the germline V gene. The CDR3 region is CASSLKGQGFGYEQYF. The CDR3, as DNA: TGTGCCAGCAGCTTAAAGGGGCAGGGGTTCGGTTACGAGCAGTACTTC.